The T cell receptor (beta chain) under discussion was sequenced for a study of T-cell memory formation after mild COVID-19. Study outcomes and limitations: Second-wave clones with a day 37 peak had unconfirmed SARS-CoV-2 specificity.

The TCR alpha and TCR beta cDNA libraries, bearing sample barcodes and UMIs, were generated by 5'RACE using constant-segment primers. One entry per CDR3 protein results from TCRdb running MiXCR on the 5' RACE reads. The data show hundreds of thousands of distinct CDR3 sequences, with 25% to 30% seen just once and roughly 14% held by the top ten. Notes on this clonotype: What it binds is not known.

This CDR3 has 13 amino acids. Trimming left V 1 base short and J 0 bases short, with 5 bases between. CDR1 and CDR2 (germline): SQVTM, ANQGSEA. The sequenced sample consisted of PBMCs or a T cell subset sorted from them (not recorded which). The clonotype comes from an adult woman who had mild COVID-19 (a few samples of this study predate the infection). Cell type and time point are not known. The chain employs TRBV29-1 and TRBJ2-3; D gene uncertain. CDR3 in DNA: TGCAGCGTTGAAGTGTTGAGCACAGATACGCAGTATTTT. Its protein is CSVEVLSTDTQYF.